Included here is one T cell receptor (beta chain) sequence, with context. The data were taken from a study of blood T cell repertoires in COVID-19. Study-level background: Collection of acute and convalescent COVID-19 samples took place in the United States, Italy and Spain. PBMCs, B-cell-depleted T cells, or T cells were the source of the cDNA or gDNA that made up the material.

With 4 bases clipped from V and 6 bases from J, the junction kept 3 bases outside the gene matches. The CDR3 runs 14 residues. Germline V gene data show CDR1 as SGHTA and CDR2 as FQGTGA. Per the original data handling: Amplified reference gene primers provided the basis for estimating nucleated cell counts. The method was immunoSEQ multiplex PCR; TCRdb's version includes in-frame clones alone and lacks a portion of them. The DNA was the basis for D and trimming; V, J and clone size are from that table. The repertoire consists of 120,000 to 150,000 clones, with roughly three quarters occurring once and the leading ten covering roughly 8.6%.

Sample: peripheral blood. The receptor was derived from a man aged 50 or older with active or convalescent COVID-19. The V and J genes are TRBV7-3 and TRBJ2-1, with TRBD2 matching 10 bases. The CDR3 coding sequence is TGTGCCAGCAGCTGGACTAGCGGTCTCAATGAGCAGTTCTTC. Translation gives CASSWTSGLNEQFF.